This entry features one T cell receptor beta chain sequence. What it binds is unknown. This sample was included in a study of cytomegalovirus exposure and HLA in healthy donors. Findings and caveats of the study: Several V segments, TRBV6-2 and TRBV6-3 among them, could not be told apart and were dropped. Cytomegalovirus-associated status was assigned to approximately 160 TCR beta chains. A missense variant in DCLRE1C was later tied to TCR beta V- and J-gene trimming.

CDR1 is LNHDA, CDR2 SQIVND, per germline (reference sequence). The CDR3 is 15 residues long. V was trimmed by 3 bases and J by 3 bases, leaving 14 bases between them. PCR primers comprised 60 Vbeta and 13 Jbeta primers. Assay: immunoSEQ multiplex PCR; the TCRdb copy retains only in-frame clones and omits some. Here the sample spans 160,000 or so clones, less than 90% being singletons. The clonotype was recovered from a man aged 18 to 30 in good health and CMV-seronegative. This chain links TRBV19 with TRBJ2-5; D remains unclear. The sample consisted of PBMCs. As DNA, the CDR3 is TGTGCCAGTAGTATCCCGGCAGGTGCTAAAGAGACCCAGTACTTC. Translating gives CASSIPAGAKETQYF.